The 8 T cell receptor beta chains below come from one sample, sequenced in a study of T cell repertoires in cytomegalovirus infection. TCRdb recomputed calls from the reads with MiXCR, one row per CDR3 protein. The table lists about 830,000 distinct CDR3 sequences, 32% of them singletons. Their antigens remain unidentified. This specimen was cultured CD8+ T cells from PBMCs, taken from culture after CMV antigen stimulation. These receptors were collected from a human donor in good health (CMV status not recorded). Some clones in this sample may be carry-over from other donors' samples.

CDR3 amino acids: CASSTGRRYSPLHF. CDR3 nucleotide sequence: TGTGCCAGTAGTACCGGAAGAAGATATTCACCCCTCCACTTT. This chain uses TRBV19 with TRBJ1-6; D remains ambiguous. Germline lookup yields CDR1 LNHDA and CDR2 SQIVND (reference sequence). The CDR3 consists of 14 residues. V was pared by 4 bases and J by 8 bases, with 12 bases between. Based on the CDR3 plus reference TRBV19 and TRBJ1-6, the full variable domain is DGGITQSPKYLFRKEGQNVTLSCEQNLNHDAMYWYRQDPGQGLRLIYYSQIVNDFQKGDIAEGYSVSREKKESFPLTVTSAQKNPTAFYLCASSTGRRYSPLHFGNGTRLTVT.

This clonotype has more than one count but fewer than ten. V gene TRBV7-8 combines with J gene TRBJ2-7; the D gene is possibly TRBD2 (6 bases). The CDR3 is 13 residues long. V was cut by 5 bases and J by 3 bases, with 11 bases left in between. Germline V lookup: CDR1 SGHVS, CDR2 FQNEAQ. This chain's CDR3 is CASSPGDGYEQYV. CDR3 bases: TGTGCCAGCAGCCCGGGGGACGGCTACGAGCAGTACGTC.

The chain recombines TRBV9 with TRBJ2-2; 7 nucleotides line up with TRBD1. The CDR3 is made up of 15 amino acids. CDR1 and CDR2 (germline): SGDLS, YYNGEE. With V trimmed by 5 bases and J by 5 bases, 9 bases remained unmatched. CDR3 DNA: TGTGCCAGCAGATCCGGGACAGACGTAACCGGGGAGCTGTTTTTT. Translation: CASRSGTDVTGELFF.

About this clonotype: Compared with germline, one end of the junction differs, possibly owing to a read error. The chain combines TRBV6-1 with TRBJ1-4, with a tentative D call TRBD1 (5 bases). This CDR3 comprises 15 residues. The germline V gene encodes CDR1 MNHNS and CDR2 SASEGT. The chain's CDR3 is CANSYRGTPNEKLFF. The CDR3 nucleotides are TGTGCCAACAGTTACCGTGGGACCCCTAATGAAAAACTGTTTTTT.

The chain is built from TRBV27 and TRBJ2-3; 9 bases align to TRBD1. Trimming at V came to 6 bases and at J to 4 bases, leaving 5 bases not matched to a gene. The CDR3 extends over 14 amino acids. CDR1 is MNHEY, CDR2 SMNVEV, per germline (reference sequence). This CDR3 reads CASSQGTGSDTQYF. The CDR3 DNA is TGTGCCAGCAGCCAAGGGACAGGGTCAGATACGCAGTATTTT.

This clonotype was counted only a few times. The rearrangement joins TRBV29-1 to TRBJ2-3; TRBD2 is a possible D gene (6 bases). The CDR3 spans 15 residues. V was pared by 1 base and J by 1 base, with 12 bases between. From germline, CDR1 is SQVTM and CDR2 ANQGSEA. This chain's CDR3 is CSVEGGDLGTDTQYF. The CDR3 DNA is TGCAGCGTTGAAGGGGGGGATCTGGGCACAGATACGCAGTATTTT.

This clonotype turned up a few times. CDR3: CASSLIDRTQETQYF. CDR3 coding DNA: TGTGCCAGCAGCTTGATAGACAGGACTCAAGAGACCCAGTACTTC. The chain has TRBV7-6 and TRBJ2-5; a possible D gene is TRBD1 (6 bases). The CDR3 has 15 amino acids. V was pared by 3 bases and J by 2 bases, with 13 bases between. Germline V gene lookup returns CDR1 SGHVS and CDR2 FNYEAQ.

The genes are TRBV6-1 and TRBJ1-1; weak D call: TRBD1 (6 bases). Trimming removed 6 bases from V and 6 bases from J, with 17 bases in between. The germline V gene encodes CDR1 MNHNS and CDR2 SASEGT. The CDR3 contains 14 residues. The CDR3 DNA sequence: TGTGCCAGCAGGGCAAGTACAGGGATGGCTGAAGCTTTCTTT. Its protein product is CASRASTGMAEAFF.